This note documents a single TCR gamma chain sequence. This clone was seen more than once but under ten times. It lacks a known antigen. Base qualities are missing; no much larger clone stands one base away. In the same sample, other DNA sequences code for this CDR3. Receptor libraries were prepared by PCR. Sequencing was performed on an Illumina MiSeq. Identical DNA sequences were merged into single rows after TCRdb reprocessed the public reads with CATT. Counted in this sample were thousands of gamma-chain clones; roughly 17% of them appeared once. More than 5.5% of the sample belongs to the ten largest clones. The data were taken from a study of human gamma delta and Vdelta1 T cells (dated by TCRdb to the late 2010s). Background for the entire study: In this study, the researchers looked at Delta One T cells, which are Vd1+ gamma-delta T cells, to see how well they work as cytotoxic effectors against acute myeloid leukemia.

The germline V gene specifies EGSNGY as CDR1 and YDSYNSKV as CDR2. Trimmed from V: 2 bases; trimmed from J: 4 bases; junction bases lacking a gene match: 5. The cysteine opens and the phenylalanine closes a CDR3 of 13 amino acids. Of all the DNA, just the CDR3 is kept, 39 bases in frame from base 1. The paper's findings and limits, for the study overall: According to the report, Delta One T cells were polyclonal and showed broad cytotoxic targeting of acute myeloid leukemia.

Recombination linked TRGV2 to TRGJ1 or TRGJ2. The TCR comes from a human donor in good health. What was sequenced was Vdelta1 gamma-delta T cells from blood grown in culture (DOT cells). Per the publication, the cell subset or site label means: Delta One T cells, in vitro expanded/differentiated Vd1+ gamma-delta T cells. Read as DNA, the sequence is TGTGCCACCTGGGACGAGCGGTATTATAAGAAACTCTTT. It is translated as CATWDERYYKKLF.